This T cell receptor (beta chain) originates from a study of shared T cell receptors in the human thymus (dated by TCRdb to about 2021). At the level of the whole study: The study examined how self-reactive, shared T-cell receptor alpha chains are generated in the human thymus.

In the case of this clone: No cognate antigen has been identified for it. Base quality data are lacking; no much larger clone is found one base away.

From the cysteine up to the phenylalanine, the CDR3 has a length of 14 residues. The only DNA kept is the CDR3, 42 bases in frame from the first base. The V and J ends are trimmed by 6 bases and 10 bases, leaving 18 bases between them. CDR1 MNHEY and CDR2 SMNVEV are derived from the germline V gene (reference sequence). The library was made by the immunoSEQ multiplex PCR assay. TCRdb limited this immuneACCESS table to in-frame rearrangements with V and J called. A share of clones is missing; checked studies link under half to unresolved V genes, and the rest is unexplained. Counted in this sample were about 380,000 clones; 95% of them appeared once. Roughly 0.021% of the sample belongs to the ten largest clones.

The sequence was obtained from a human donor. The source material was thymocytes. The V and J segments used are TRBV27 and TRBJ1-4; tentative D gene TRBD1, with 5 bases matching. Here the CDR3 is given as CASSSQGIARKLFF. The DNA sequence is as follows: TGTGCCAGCAGCTCCCAGGGAATAGCGCGAAAACTGTTTTTT.